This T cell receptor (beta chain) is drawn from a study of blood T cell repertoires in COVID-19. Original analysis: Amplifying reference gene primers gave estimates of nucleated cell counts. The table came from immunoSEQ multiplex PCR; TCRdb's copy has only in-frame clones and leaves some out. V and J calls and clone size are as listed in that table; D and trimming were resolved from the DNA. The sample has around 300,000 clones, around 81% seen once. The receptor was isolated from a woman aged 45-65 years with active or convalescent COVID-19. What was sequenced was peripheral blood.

The CDR3: CASSLERRSYGYTF. The CDR3 nucleotides are TGTGCCAGCAGCTTAGAACGACGGAGCTATGGCTACACCTTC. The V gene is TRBV7-8, the J gene TRBJ1-2, with unresolved D. This CDR3 contains 14 residues. Germline-derived CDR1 and CDR2 are SGHVS and FQNEAQ. The ends were cut back, 1 base at V and 4 bases at J, with 10 bases in the middle.